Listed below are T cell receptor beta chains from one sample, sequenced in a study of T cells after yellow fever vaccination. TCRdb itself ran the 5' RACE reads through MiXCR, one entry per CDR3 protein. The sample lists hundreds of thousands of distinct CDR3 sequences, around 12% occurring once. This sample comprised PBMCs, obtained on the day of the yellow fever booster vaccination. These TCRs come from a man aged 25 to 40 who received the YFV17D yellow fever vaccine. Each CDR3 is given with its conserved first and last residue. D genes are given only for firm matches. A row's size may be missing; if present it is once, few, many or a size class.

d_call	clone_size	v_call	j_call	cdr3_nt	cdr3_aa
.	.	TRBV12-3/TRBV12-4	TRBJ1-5	TGTGCCAGCAGTCCTGACGGGGGGCAGCCCCAGCATTTT	CASSPDGGQPQHF
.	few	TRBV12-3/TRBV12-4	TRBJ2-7	TGTGCCAGCAGGGCCTCAGGTCAGGGCTCCTACGAGCAGTACTTC	CASRASGQGSYEQYF
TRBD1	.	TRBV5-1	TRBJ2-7	TGCGCCAGCAGCTTGGAACAGGGGGCCTACTACGAGCAGTACTTC	CASSLEQGAYYEQYF
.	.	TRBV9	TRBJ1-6	TGTGCCAGCAGCGTAGAGGGGACTACCGATTCACCCCTCCACTTT	CASSVEGTTDSPLHF
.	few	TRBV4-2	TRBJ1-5	TGTGCCAGCAGCCAAGGCGGGTTTGCGGGGCATAGCAATCAGCCCCAGCATTTT	CASSQGGFAGHSNQPQHF
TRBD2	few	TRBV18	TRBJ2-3	TGTGCCAGCTCACCACGTAATAGCGGGAGTCGGGCAGATACGCAGTATTTT	CASSPRNSGSRADTQYF
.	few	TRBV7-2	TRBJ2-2	TGTGCCAGCCACTATTTAGAGGTCGGGGAGCTGTTTTTT	CASHYLEVGELFF
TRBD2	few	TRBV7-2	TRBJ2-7	TGTGCCAGCAGCATACTAGCGATCTACGAGCAGTACTTC	CASSILAIYEQYF
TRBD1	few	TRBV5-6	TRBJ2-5	TGTGCCAGCAGCAACCGGGACAGGAGCCAAGAGACCCAGTACTTC	CASSNRDRSQETQYF
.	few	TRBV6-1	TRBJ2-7	TGTGCCAGCAGGCTAGGTGGGGGCCAGGGAGCGTACGAGCAGTACTTC	CASRLGGGQGAYEQYF
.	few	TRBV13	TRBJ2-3	TGTGCCAGCAGCTTAGCTGGCTACCAGGGCACAGATACGCAGTATTTT	CASSLAGYQGTDTQYF
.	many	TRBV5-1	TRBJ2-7	TGCGCCAGCAGCTTGGACATGCGGAGCGAGCAGTACTTC	CASSLDMRSEQYF
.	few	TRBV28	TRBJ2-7	TGTGCCAGCCACGGAACCTACTACGAGCAGTACTTC	CASHGTYYEQYF
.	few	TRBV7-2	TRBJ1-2	TGTGCCAGCAGCAAAACAGGGCCGTTAGGCTACACCTTC	CASSKTGPLGYTF
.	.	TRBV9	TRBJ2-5	TGTGCCAGCAGCGTAGCGCCGGACGTACAAGAGACCCAGTACTTC	CASSVAPDVQETQYF
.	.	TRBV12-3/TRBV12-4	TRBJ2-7	TGTGCCAGCAGATCAGACCCCGGGACTCGCCCCCCCCTCGAGCAGTACTTC	CASRSDPGTRPPLEQYF
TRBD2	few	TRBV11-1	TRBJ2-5	TGTGCCAGCAGCGTCCGCGGGACTAGCACCCAGAGGGAGGAGACCCAGTACTTC	CASSVRGTSTQREETQYF
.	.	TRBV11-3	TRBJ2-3	TGTGCCAGCAGTCGGGGGACTCTGGGGACAGATACGCAGTATTTT	CASSRGTLGTDTQYF
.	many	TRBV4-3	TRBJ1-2	TGCGCCAGCAGCCAAGAGGGGGGGACACCGAATGGCTACACCTTC	CASSQEGGTPNGYTF
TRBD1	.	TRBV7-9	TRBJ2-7	TGTGCCAGCAGCACCGGACAGGGTACATCCGAGCAGTACTTC	CASSTGQGTSEQYF
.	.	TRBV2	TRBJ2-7	TGTGCCAGCATGCGGGCCAGGGCTCGTGAGCAGTACTTC	CASMRARAREQYF
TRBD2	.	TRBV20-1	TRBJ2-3	TGCAGCCTTAATAGCGGGAGTCGTAGCACAGATACGCAGTATTTT	CSLNSGSRSTDTQYF
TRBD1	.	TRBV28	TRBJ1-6	TGTGCCAGCACTACCCCGACAGGGTCCTATAATTCACCCCTCCACTTT	CASTTPTGSYNSPLHF
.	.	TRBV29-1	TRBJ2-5	TGCAGCGTTCCCAGGGGAAAGACCCAGTACTTC	CSVPRGKTQYF
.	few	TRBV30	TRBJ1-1	TGTGCCTGGACCTTACAAATGAACACTGAAGCTTTCTTT	CAWTLQMNTEAFF